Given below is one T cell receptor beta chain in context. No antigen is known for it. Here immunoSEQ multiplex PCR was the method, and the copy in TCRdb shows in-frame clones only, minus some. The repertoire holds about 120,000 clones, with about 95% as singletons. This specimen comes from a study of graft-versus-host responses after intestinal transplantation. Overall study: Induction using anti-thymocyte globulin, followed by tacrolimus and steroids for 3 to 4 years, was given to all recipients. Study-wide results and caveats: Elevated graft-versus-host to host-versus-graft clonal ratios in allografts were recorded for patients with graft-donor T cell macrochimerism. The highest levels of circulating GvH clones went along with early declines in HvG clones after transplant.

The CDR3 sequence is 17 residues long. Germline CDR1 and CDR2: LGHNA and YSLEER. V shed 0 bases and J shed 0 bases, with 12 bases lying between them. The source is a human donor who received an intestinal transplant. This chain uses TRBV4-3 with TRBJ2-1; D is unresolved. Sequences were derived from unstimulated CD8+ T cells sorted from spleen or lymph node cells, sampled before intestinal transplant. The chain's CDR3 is CASSQDPKPSSYNEQFF. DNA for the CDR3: TGCGCCAGCAGCCAAGATCCCAAGCCGAGCTCCTACAATGAGCAGTTCTTC.